One and the same sample provided the 4 T cell receptor beta chains below, sequenced in a study of shared clonotypes between healthy human individuals. The table came from immunoSEQ multiplex PCR; TCRdb's copy has only in-frame clones and leaves some out. The sample consists of fewer than 1.6 million clones, 98% of them appearing once. The sample was naive CD4+ T cells sorted from blood. The subset denotes: CD45RA+ positively selected. The receptor source for this set is a man between 25 and 39 years old in good health.

As to this clone: Other nucleotide sequences in the sample specify the same CDR3. The J gene is TRBJ2-3, the V gene TRBV29-1, with a tentative D call TRBD1 (5 bases). Germline assignment: CDR1 SQVTM and CDR2 ANQGSEA. Trimming removed 3 bases at V and 0 bases at J, with 7 bases between. This CDR3 comprises 13 residues. The CDR3 DNA sequence: TGCAGCGTTGACCCAGGGAGCACAGATACGCAGTATTTT. This sequence encodes CSVDPGSTDTQYF.

V is TRBV5-1 and J is TRBJ2-4, with a tentative D call TRBD1 (6 bases). V gave up 5 bases and J gave up 1 base, with 10 bases separating them. Germline V gives CDR1 SGHRS, CDR2 YFSETQ. The CDR3 extends over 14 amino acids. The CDR3 reads CASRGTLAKNIQYF. In DNA form, the CDR3 reads TGCGCCAGCAGAGGGACACTGGCCAAAAACATTCAGTACTTC. Full variable domain (remainder filled in from reference TRBV5-1 and TRBJ2-4): KAGVTQTPRYLIKTRGQQVTLSCSPISGHRSVSWYQQTPGQGLQFLFEYFSETQRNKGNFPGRFSGRQFSNSRSEMNVSTLELGDSALYLCASRGTLAKNIQYFGAGTRLSVL.

The chain uses TRBV21-1 and TRBJ2-5; the D call in the table, TRBD1, was not verified against the DNA. TRBV21-1 is a pseudogene segment. The CDR3 loop spans 15 amino acids. The CDR3 loop is CASSKRQAGQETQYF. The CDR3 nucleotides read TGTGCCAGCAGCAAAAGGCAGGCAGGTCAAGAGACCCAGTACTTC.

The chain recombines TRBV19 with TRBJ2-2; TRBD2 matches at 11 bases. Germline lookup yields CDR1 LNHDA and CDR2 SQIVND (reference sequence). The CDR3 is 17 amino acids. The trim removed 5 bases at V and 5 bases at J, leaving 10 bases unmatched. The DNA for the CDR3 is TGTGCCAGTAGTTCGTCGCAGGGACTAGCGGAAACCGGGGAGCTGTTTTTT. It encodes CASSSSQGLAETGELFF. Together with reference TRBV19 and TRBJ2-2, the CDR3 gives the full variable domain: DGGITQSPKYLFRKEGQNVTLSCEQNLNHDAMYWYRQDPGQGLRLIYYSQIVNDFQKGDIAEGYSVSREKKESFPLTVTSAQKNPTAFYLCASSSSQGLAETGELFFGEGSRLTVL.